These 22 T cell receptor beta chains came from one sample sequenced in a study of blood T cell repertoires in COVID-19. Measured with immunoSEQ multiplex PCR; TCRdb has only the in-frame clones, and not every one. The sample lists fewer than 150,000 clones, under 90% occurring once. Sequences were obtained from PBMCs or T cells enriched from blood (not recorded which). The origin of the receptors is a woman aged 18-29 years who had been exposed to COVID-19.

This chain joins TRBV30 and TRBJ1-6; D remains ambiguous. Trimming pared 4 bases from V and 7 bases from J, leaving 5 bases between. The CDR3 contains 11 residues. The germline CDR1 and CDR2 sequences are GTSNPN and SVGIG (reference sequence). CDR3 protein: CAWTRNSPLHF. CDR3 sequence (DNA): TGTGCCTGGACGAGGAATTCACCCCTCCACTTT.

This sequence joins TRBV30 and TRBJ2-7, with D tentatively TRBD1 (7 bases). CDR3 size: 14 residues. Germline CDR1 is GTSNPN and CDR2 is SVGIG (reference sequence). Between the trimmed V and J ends, which lost 3 bases and 1 base, there was a span of 13 bases. CDR3 nucleotide sequence: TGTGCCTGGAGGTCCCAGGGGGGATCCTACGAGCAGTACTTC. As protein: CAWRSQGGSYEQYF.

This clone has only a few counts. The chain joins TRBV27 to TRBJ1-2, with 7 nucleotides matching TRBD1. This CDR3 spans 15 amino acids. V gave up 3 bases and J gave up 4 bases; unmatched junction bases: 8. CDR1 and CDR2 (germline): MNHEY, SMNVEV (reference sequence). CDR3 protein: CASSFSKTGPYGYTF. DNA for the CDR3: TGTGCCAGCAGTTTTTCAAAGACAGGGCCCTATGGCTACACCTTC.

The gene calls are TRBV6-4 and TRBJ2-3; 11 bases agree with TRBD2. With V trimmed by 4 bases and J by 7 bases, 19 bases remained unmatched. The V gene's germline CDR1 is MRHNA and CDR2 SNTAGT. CDR3 length: 19 amino acids. CDR3 nucleotides: TGTGCCAGCAGTGTTACTCGAGGGACTAGCGGACCATGCACCCATACGCAGTATTTT. Protein sequence: CASSVTRGTSGPCTHTQYF.

V gene TRBV7-2 combines with J gene TRBJ2-4; tentatively, D is TRBD1 (6 bases). V lost 1 base and J lost 6, with 10 bases in between. The CDR3 is made up of 14 amino acids. Per germline, CDR1 SGHTA and CDR2 FQGNSA. CDR3 amino acids: CASSLDRAVNIQYF. The CDR3, as DNA: TGTGCCAGCAGCTTAGACAGGGCGGTAAACATTCAGTACTTC.

The gene calls are TRBV5-8 and TRBJ1-1, with D possibly being TRBD1 (5 bases). Germline-derived CDR1 and CDR2 are SGHTS and YDEGEE. The CDR3 covers 12 residues. The V and J ends lost 4 bases and 5 bases respectively, with 9 bases between them. In nucleotides, the CDR3 is TGTGCCAGCAGCCGAAGGGGTACTGAAGCTTTCTTT. Translated, it gives CASSRRGTEAFF.

The chain links TRBV7-8 to TRBJ2-6; maybe TRBD1 (6 bases). In germline, CDR1 is SGHVS, CDR2 FQNEAQ. This CDR3 has 20 residues. Trimming left V 3 bases short and J 0 bases short, with 21 bases between. For the CDR3, the DNA is TGTGCCAGCAGCTTTTTCTCTCTACAGGGAAGATTCTCTGGGGCCAACGTCCTGACTTTC. Translating it yields CASSFFSLQGRFSGANVLTF.

The chain is built from TRBV5-1 and TRBJ1-1; 7 bases map to TRBD1. After removal of 4 bases from V and 6 bases from J, the junction contained 12 bases not matched to a gene. The CDR3 sequence is 15 residues long. In germline, CDR1 is SGHRS, CDR2 YFSETQ. The chain's CDR3 is CASSGHRGGFSEAFF. The CDR3 nucleotides read TGCGCCAGCAGCGGCCACAGGGGCGGGTTCTCTGAAGCTTTCTTT.

Comments on this clone: The limits of the CDR3 on the DNA are not certain, so only TCRdb's listed CDR3 is given. The chain carries TRBV7-5 and TRBJ1-4; the D call TRBD1 from the table was never checked on the DNA. TRBV7-5 counts as a pseudogene. A total of 17 residues make up the CDR3, ends included. CDR3 amino acids: CVRSLVGQGNTNEKLFF.

The genes are TRBV5-6 and TRBJ1-6; 10 positions agree with TRBD1. With V trimmed by 3 bases and J by 7 bases, 4 bases remained unmatched. This CDR3 comprises 15 residues. Germline V lookup: CDR1 SGHDT, CDR2 YYEEEE. The CDR3 is CASSWTGGDNSPLHF. The CDR3 DNA reads as TGTGCCAGCAGCTGGACAGGGGGAGACAATTCACCCCTCCACTTT.

The V and J genes are TRBV30 and TRBJ2-2; TRBD2 aligns across 9 bases. Per germline, CDR1 GTSNPN and CDR2 SVGIG (reference sequence). This CDR3 region has 15 residues. V was clipped by 4 bases and J by 6 bases; unmatched bases: 9. In nucleotides, the CDR3 is TGTGCCTGGACGGAAGGCGGGAGGGCCGCCGGGGAGCTGTTTTTT. It specifies CAWTEGGRAAGELFF.

The chain combines TRBV5-1 with TRBJ1-5; possibly TRBD1 for D (6 bases). The CDR3 has 20 residues. Germline V gene lookup returns CDR1 SGHRS and CDR2 YFSETQ. The germline V and J ends were trimmed by 4 bases and 2 bases, with 28 bases remaining between them. The CDR3 bases are TGCGCCAGCAGCCCCCTCGGGTTGTTAGGGAGGGGGTACGGCAATCAGCCCCAGCATTTT. This gives the protein CASSPLGLLGRGYGNQPQHF.

This clone was recorded once. The V gene is TRBV19, the J gene TRBJ1-5, with D unresolved. The CDR3 contains 15 residues. Germline values: CDR1 LNHDA, CDR2 SQIVND (reference sequence). V was shortened by 2 bases and J by 2 bases, with 10 bases between the two germline ends. CDR3 protein: CASSILFRGNQPQHF. The CDR3 coding sequence is TGTGCCAGTAGTATATTGTTTAGAGGCAATCAGCCCCAGCATTTT.

The rearrangement joins TRBV7-2 to TRBJ2-1; 11 bases are a match to TRBD2. In germline, CDR1 is SGHTA, CDR2 FQGNSA. This CDR3 is built from 17 residues. Trimming removed 5 bases from V and 9 bases from J; junction bases left unmatched: 15. The chain's CDR3 is CASSKSGLSGRAGEQFF. The CDR3 DNA follows: TGTGCCAGCAGCAAAAGCGGGCTTAGCGGGAGGGCGGGTGAGCAGTTCTTC.

The CDR3 sequence: CAWSVPGRLNTEAFF. The CDR3 nucleotides read TGTGCCTGGAGTGTCCCGGGTCGTCTCAACACTGAAGCTTTCTTT. The V gene is TRBV30, the J gene TRBJ1-1; no clear D gene. V was cut by 0 bases and J by 2 bases, with 13 bases left in between. The CDR3 has 15 amino acids. Germline assignment: CDR1 GTSNPN and CDR2 SVGIG (reference sequence).

The rearrangement links TRBV29-1 to TRBJ1-1; 8 bases are shared with TRBD1. Unmatched junction bases numbered 3, after V lost 4 bases and J lost 5 bases. The length of the CDR3 is 12 residues. Germline lookup yields CDR1 SQVTM and CDR2 ANQGSEA. CDR3 sequence: CSVGQGPTEAFF. The DNA of the CDR3 is TGCAGCGTTGGACAGGGGCCAACTGAAGCTTTCTTT.

V and J are TRBV5-1 and TRBJ2-5; maybe TRBD2 (6 bases). The length of the CDR3 is 15 residues. Germline V gene lookup returns CDR1 SGHRS and CDR2 YFSETQ. The V gene lost 4 bases and the J gene lost 4 bases, with 17 bases spanning the gap. The CDR3 DNA sequence: TGCGCCAGCAGCCCTACTGGGGGGATGGGAGAGACCCAGTACTTC. Amino acids: CASSPTGGMGETQYF.

The gene calls are TRBV5-1 and TRBJ1-2; TRBD1 matches 7 bases. Germline V gene sequence: CDR1 SGHRS, CDR2 YFSETQ. The CDR3 runs to 14 residues. Unmatched junction bases numbered 3, after V lost 0 bases and J lost 4 bases. The CDR3 DNA reads as TGCGCCAGCAGCTTGGAGACAGGGACCTATGGCTACACCTTC. This gives the protein CASSLETGTYGYTF. The full variable domain, in which reference TRBV5-1 and TRBJ1-2 provide the parts outside the CDR3, is KAGVTQTPRYLIKTRGQQVTLSCSPISGHRSVSWYQQTPGQGLQFLFEYFSETQRNKGNFPGRFSGRQFSNSRSEMNVSTLELGDSALYLCASSLETGTYGYTFGSGTRLTVV.

CDR3: CASIPVRGMNTEAFF. CDR3 nucleotide sequence: TGTGCCAGTATCCCCGTCCGGGGAATGAACACTGAAGCTTTCTTT. J is TRBJ1-1 and V is TRBV19; D not resolved. The V gene lost 7 bases and the J gene lost 0 bases, with 15 bases spanning the gap. This CDR3 is 15 amino acids long. In germline, CDR1 is LNHDA, CDR2 SQIVND (reference sequence).

This chain links TRBV28 with TRBJ1-1; D may be TRBD1 (5 bases). The CDR3 consists of 14 residues. Germline V lookup: CDR1 MDHEN, CDR2 SYDVKM. Deletions cut 7 bases from V and 7 bases from J, with 19 bases between. Here the CDR3 reads CASKTPSGAGEAFF. The CDR3 DNA is TGTGCCAGCAAAACCCCCAGTGGGGCTGGTGAAGCTTTCTTT. Variable domain in full (rest from reference TRBV28 and TRBJ1-1): DVKVTQSSRYLVKRTGEKVFLECVQDMDHENMFWYRQDPGLGLRLIYFSYDVKMKEKGDIPEGYSVSREKKERFSLILESASTNQTSMYLCASKTPSGAGEAFFGQGTRLTVV.

The table lists this clone with a count of one. V and J are TRBV28 and TRBJ1-2; D not certain. Germline V gene sequence: CDR1 MDHEN, CDR2 SYDVKM. The V end lost 5 bases, the J end lost 1 base, and 14 bases lay between the germline ends. The CDR3 runs 15 residues. In DNA, the CDR3 is TGTGCCAGCAGTACCCTGGTGGAGGTTAACTATGGCTACACCTTC. Protein: CASSTLVEVNYGYTF.

This chain connects TRBV28 to TRBJ1-2; tentative D call: TRBD1 (6 bases). Per the germline V gene, CDR1 is MDHEN and CDR2 is SYDVKM. V lost 2 bases, J lost 7 bases, and 14 bases lay in between. CDR3 length: 14 residues. The CDR3 DNA reads TGTGCCAGCAGTTTAGATAGCAGGGGATCTGGCTACACCTTC. Translating it yields CASSLDSRGSGYTF.